Below are 24 T cell receptor beta chains sequenced from a single sample in a study of blood T cell repertoires in COVID-19. Assay used: immunoSEQ multiplex PCR; TCRdb lists only in-frame clones, some missing. Of 3,500 or so clones detected, around 80% appear once; the ten largest clones hold 20% to 25%. Source material: peripheral blood. These TCRs come from a human donor in a cohort sampled during active COVID-19.

The chain recombines TRBV5-1 with TRBJ2-6, with TRBD1 matching over 10 bases. The CDR3 totals 15 residues. Germline CDR1 and CDR2: SGHRS and YFSETQ. The ends lost 10 bases at V and 2 bases at J; junction bases unmatched: 6. CDR3 amino acids: CASGTGEAGANVLTF. The CDR3 DNA reads as TGCGCCTCCGGGACAGGGGAAGCTGGGGCCAACGTCCTGACTTTC.

CDR3 amino acids: CASSRQGQGAPEQYF. CDR3 coding DNA: TGTGCCAGCAGCAGGCAAGGGCAGGGCGCCCCCGAGCAGTACTTC. The chain employs TRBV7-2 and TRBJ2-7, with TRBD1 as a possible D gene (5 bases). With 5 bases removed from V and 6 bases from J, the gap between germline ends came to 20 bases. The germline gives CDR1 SGHTA, CDR2 FQGNSA. The CDR3 runs 15 residues.

The CDR3 DNA is TGTGCCAGCAGCTCGGGACTAGCGGGGGGGTACGAGCAGTACTTC. Protein sequence: CASSSGLAGGYEQYF. The chain carries TRBV11-3 and TRBJ2-7, with 16 nucleotides matching TRBD2. The CDR3 runs to 15 residues. After removal of 4 bases from V and 4 bases from J, the junction contained 1 base not matched to a gene. CDR1 and CDR2 (germline): SGHNT, YENEEA.

This clone was observed a single time. The rearrangement joins TRBV11-2 to TRBJ1-3, with D unresolved. With 1 base removed from V and 0 bases from J, the gap between germline ends came to 10 bases. Germline loops: CDR1 SGHAT, CDR2 FQNNGV. This CDR3 has 16 amino acids. For the CDR3, the DNA is TGTGCCAGCAGCTTAGCGACACTAGTCTCTGGAAACACCATATATTTT. It codes for CASSLATLVSGNTIYF.

The chain couples TRBV10-3 to TRBJ2-7; the D gene is possibly TRBD2 (5 bases). This CDR3 is 14 amino acids long. With 2 bases removed from V and 5 bases from J, the gap between germline ends came to 13 bases. Germline assignment: CDR1 ENHRY and CDR2 SYGVKD. CDR3 DNA: TGTGCCATCAGTGAGAGAGGCATCGGGGACGAGCAGTACTTC. This translates into CAISERGIGDEQYF.

The V gene is TRBV7-8, the J gene TRBJ1-5; D is undetermined. The CDR3 runs 16 residues. Trimming removed 0 bases from V and 8 bases from J, with 17 bases in between. Germline-derived CDR1 and CDR2 are SGHVS and FQNEAQ. CDR3 amino acids: CASSLAHEGPPKPQHF. The CDR3 nucleotides are TGTGCCAGCAGCTTAGCGCACGAGGGTCCCCCAAAGCCCCAGCATTTT. Complete variable domain (other parts from reference TRBV7-8 and TRBJ1-5): GAGVSQSPRYKVAKRGQDVALRCDPISGHVSLFWYQQALGQGPEFLTYFQNEAQLDKSGLPSDRFFAERPEGSVSTLKIQRTQQEDSAVYLCASSLAHEGPPKPQHFGDGTRLSIL.

The CDR3 DNA reads as TGTGCCACCAGTGACAGGGAAGAGACCCAGTACTTC. This codes for CATSDREETQYF. V and J are TRBV24-1 and TRBJ2-5, with D maybe TRBD1 (5 bases). Deletions cut 4 bases from V and 3 bases from J, with 5 bases between. The CDR3 extends over 12 amino acids. Germline loops: CDR1 KGHDR, CDR2 SFDVKD.

The V and J genes are TRBV6-6 and TRBJ2-1; 10 positions match TRBD2. CDR1 and CDR2 from the germline V gene are MNHNY and SVGAGI (reference sequence). Unmatched junction bases numbered 5, after V lost 7 bases and J lost 5 bases. This CDR3 is built from 14 residues. The CDR3 nucleotides are TGTGCCAGCAACCGCGGACTAGCGGACAATGAGCAGTTCTTC. Amino acids: CASNRGLADNEQFF.

The chain employs TRBV7-9 and TRBJ2-3; D gene unclear. Looked up from germline, CDR1 is SEHNR and CDR2 is FQNEAQ (reference sequence). The CDR3 is made up of 14 amino acids. Trimming stripped 3 bases from V and 7 bases from J, with 14 bases between. This CDR3 reads CASSFPEGEHTQYF. Written as DNA, the CDR3 is TGTGCCAGCAGCTTCCCTGAAGGAGAGCATACGCAGTATTTT. The full variable domain, its missing parts supplied by reference TRBV7-9 and TRBJ2-3, is DTGVSQNPRHKITKRGQNVTFRCDPISEHNRLYWYRQTLGQGPEFLTYFQNEAQLEKSRLLSDRFSAERPKGSFSTLEIQRTEQGDSAMYLCASSFPEGEHTQYFGPGTRLTVL.

V and J are TRBV7-9 and TRBJ1-1; weak D call: TRBD1 (6 bases). The CDR3 is 14 amino acids. Germline assignment: CDR1 SEHNR and CDR2 FQNEAQ (reference sequence). V gave up 6 bases and J gave up 8 bases, with 19 bases separating them. CDR3 sequence (DNA): TGTGCCAGCAGAGGACAGAAACTAACATACGAAGCTTTCTTT. Its protein is CASRGQKLTYEAFF.

This sequence joins TRBV3-1 (or the pseudogene TRBV3-2) and TRBJ2-5; 12 nucleotides align to TRBD2. The V and J ends lost 6 bases and 7 bases, in that order; junction bases with no gene match: 9. The germline CDR1 and CDR2 sequences are LGHDT and YNNKEL (reference sequence). The CDR3 extends over 15 amino acids. The CDR3 bases are TGTGCCAGCAGACCCACTAGCGGGGGGCAGGTGACCCAGTACTTC. It specifies CASRPTSGGQVTQYF.

The chain is built from TRBV14 and TRBJ2-5, with a possible D match to TRBD2 (6 bases). The CDR3 has 16 amino acids. V was pared by 4 bases and J by 1 base, with 16 bases between. Germline V gene data show CDR1 as SGHDN and CDR2 as FVKESK. This CDR3 reads CASSLGTGGFQETQYF. The CDR3 DNA sequence: TGTGCCAGCAGCCTCGGAACCGGGGGTTTCCAAGAGACCCAGTACTTC.

V and J are TRBV6-5 and TRBJ1-2; D is unclear. This CDR3 spans 13 amino acids. Per the germline V gene, CDR1 is MNHEY and CDR2 is SVGAGI. Trimming stripped 6 bases from V and 2 bases from J, with 10 bases between. The CDR3 nucleotides read TGTGCCAGCAGCCTCGACGGGAACTATGGCTACACCTTC. This translates into CASSLDGNYGYTF.

DNA for the CDR3: TGTGCCGGGGGACTAGCGGGGGTCAATGAGCAGTTCTTC. Translated, it gives CAGGLAGVNEQFF. This chain uses TRBV2 with TRBJ2-1; 14 nucleotides align to TRBD2. CDR3 length: 13 amino acids. Per the germline V gene, CDR1 is SNHLY and CDR2 is FYNNEI. V dropped 11 bases and J dropped 6; count of bases not matched to a gene: 3.

Comments on this clone: The same CDR3 arises from other DNA sequences in this sample as well. The chain is built from TRBV20-1 and TRBJ2-1, with TRBD1 matching over 11 bases. With 6 bases clipped from V and 14 bases from J, the junction kept 6 bases outside the gene matches. The CDR3 is made up of 11 amino acids. Looked up from germline, CDR1 is DFQATT and CDR2 is SNEGSKA (reference sequence). The CDR3 coding sequence is TGCAGTGCGGCGGGGACAGGGGGGGAGTTCTTC. Translated: CSAAGTGGEFF.

By its share, this clone is medium-sized (0.01 to 0.1%). The CDR3 here is CASKPSSGGLDGQYF. The CDR3 bases are TGTGCCAGCAAACCTAGTAGCGGGGGATTGGATGGGCAGTACTTC. The V gene is TRBV19, the J gene TRBJ2-7, with TRBD2 matching 9 bases. Germline V gene lookup returns CDR1 LNHDA and CDR2 SQIVND (reference sequence). The V and J ends lost 9 bases and 9 bases, in that order; junction bases with no gene match: 18. The CDR3 extends over 15 amino acids.

This chain connects TRBV7-9 to TRBJ2-4; D is undetermined. The CDR3 covers 11 residues. V lost 1 base and J 16 bases, leaving 11 bases between the germline ends. CDR1 and CDR2 from the germline V gene are SEHNR and FQNEAQ (reference sequence). The CDR3 is CASSLGQANYF. The DNA of the CDR3 is TGTGCCAGCAGCTTAGGGCAGGCGAATTACTTC.

CDR3 sequence reads: CASSARGQGAWEQYF. The CDR3 nucleotides are TGTGCCAGCAGTGCCCGGGGACAGGGGGCTTGGGAGCAGTACTTC. The chain combines TRBV27 with TRBJ2-7, with 12 bases identical to TRBD1. The germline gives CDR1 MNHEY, CDR2 SMNVEV (reference sequence). V gave up 5 bases and J gave up 7 bases; unmatched junction bases: 9. This CDR3 is 15 amino acids long.

V is TRBV10-3 and J is TRBJ2-3, with 7 bases that match TRBD2. Germline trimming cut 6 bases from V and 0 bases from J; bases unmatched to any gene: 6. Per germline, CDR1 ENHRY and CDR2 SYGVKD. The CDR3 consists of 15 residues. CDR3 sequence: CAIRGGLSSTDTQYF. Here the CDR3 DNA reads TGTGCCATCAGGGGGGGACTATCTAGCACAGATACGCAGTATTTT.

The chain joins TRBV14 to TRBJ2-5, with unresolved D. The CDR3 has 15 amino acids. V was clipped by 2 bases and J by 1 base, with 11 bases between them. Germline CDR1 and CDR2: SGHDN and FVKESK. The CDR3 region has the DNA TGTGCCAGCAGCCAATCCCAACCGGGCCAAGAGACCCAGTACTTC. Protein product: CASSQSQPGQETQYF.

The chain combines TRBV18 with TRBJ1-2, with TRBD1 matching over 8 bases. This CDR3 has 13 amino acids. J gave up 6 bases and V 5 bases, and 5 bases lay outside the gene matches. Germline V gene data show CDR1 as KGHSH and CDR2 as LQKENI. The CDR3 nucleotides read TGTGCCAGCTCAAAGGGACAGGCCGATGGCTACACCTTC. It is translated as CASSKGQADGYTF.

This chain joins TRBV10-1 and TRBJ2-3; 13 positions agree with TRBD2. CDR1 and CDR2 from the germline V gene are WNHNN and SYGVQD (reference sequence). The CDR3 consists of 16 residues. V shed 6 bases and J 5 bases; nucleotides not matched to a gene: 8. As DNA, the CDR3 is TGCGCCAGCAGAGGACTAGCGGGGGCGCGGAAAGATACGCAGTATTTT. As protein: CASRGLAGARKDTQYF.

The CDR3 protein is CASSPWGRTGGSGGEKLFF. The CDR3 nucleotides read TGTGCCAGCAGCCCCTGGGGGCGGACAGGGGGCTCCGGGGGAGAAAAACTGTTTTTT. The chain employs TRBV27 and TRBJ1-4, with 11 bases lining up with TRBD1. This CDR3 is 19 amino acids long. After removal of 6 bases from V and 8 bases from J, the junction contained 20 bases not matched to a gene. Germline loops: CDR1 MNHEY, CDR2 SMNVEV (reference sequence).

The rearrangement links TRBV5-1 to TRBJ1-2; 8 positions agree with TRBD1. Germline CDR1 reads SGHRS; CDR2 reads YFSETQ. The junction had 8 bases not matched to a gene; V was cut back by 3 bases and J by 4 bases. The CDR3 length is 15 residues. The DNA of the CDR3 is TGCGCCAGCAGCTCGTCAGGGGGCACGAGCTATGGCTACACCTTC. It translates to CASSSSGGTSYGYTF.